This passage covers 24 T cell receptor beta chains from one sample sequenced in a study of radiation and T cells in renal cell carcinoma. The table came from immunoSEQ multiplex PCR; TCRdb's copy has only in-frame clones and leaves some out. The data contain 130,000 or so clones, 70% to 90% of them seen just once; the ten biggest clones take up more than 10%. The time point here: baseline pretreatment blood. The treatment here: 15 Gy SBRT to primary tumor, nephrectomy 4 weeks later. The sequenced sample was blood, obtained from a patient whose treatment included radiotherapy and nephrectomy. The receptors were gathered from a woman in her forties or fifties with renal cell carcinoma.

The chain combines TRBV6-5 with TRBJ1-6, with D hard to call. This CDR3 has 15 residues. V lost 2 bases and J 5 bases, leaving 10 bases between the germline ends. The germline CDR1 and CDR2 sequences are MNHEY and SVGAGI. The CDR3 coding sequence is TGTGCCAGCAGTTACGAGACAAGCCATAATTCACCCCTCCACTTT. Translation: CASSYETSHNSPLHF.

The V call is TRBV19, the J call TRBJ1-6, with 8 bases identical to TRBD1. V gave up 6 bases and J gave up 7 bases; unmatched junction bases: 5. This CDR3 is built from 14 residues. Germline CDR1 reads LNHDA; CDR2 reads SQIVND (reference sequence). The DNA of the CDR3 is TGTGCCAGTAGAATGGGACAGGCCAATTCACCCCTCCACTTT. Protein product: CASRMGQANSPLHF. Full variable domain (rest looked up from reference TRBV19 and TRBJ1-6): DGGITQSPKYLFRKEGQNVTLSCEQNLNHDAMYWYRQDPGQGLRLIYYSQIVNDFQKGDIAEGYSVSREKKESFPLTVTSAQKNPTAFYLCASRMGQANSPLHFGNGTRLTVT.

The V gene is TRBV18, the J gene TRBJ1-1, with 10 bases fitting TRBD1. The CDR3 covers 15 residues. Germline lookup yields CDR1 KGHSH and CDR2 LQKENI. V lost 3 bases, J lost 2 bases, and 3 bases stayed unmatched. The CDR3 DNA sequence: TGTGCCAGCTCACCCGCGACAGGGGGCAACACTGAAGCTTTCTTT. This sequence encodes CASSPATGGNTEAFF.

This clone was observed a single time. The rearrangement links TRBV9 to TRBJ1-2; D remains unclear. Trimming shortened V by 7 bases and J by 6 bases, and 7 bases separated the two germline ends. Looked up from germline, CDR1 is SGDLS and CDR2 is YYNGEE. This CDR3 has 10 amino acids. The CDR3 DNA reads as TGTGCCAGCGGACTTCATGGCTACACCTTC. Translation gives CASGLHGYTF.

V and J are TRBV6-1 and TRBJ1-2; perhaps TRBD1 as D (6 bases). The CDR3 is made up of 15 amino acids. Germline CDR1 MNHNS, CDR2 SASEGT. V gave up 7 bases and J gave up 6 bases, with 21 bases separating them. CDR3 nucleotides: TGTGCCAGCACCGTTAGGGGGGCGGGCGCTAATGGCTACACCTTC. Translation gives CASTVRGAGANGYTF.

This clone is a singleton in its sample. The rearrangement joins TRBV14 to TRBJ2-5; D might be TRBD1 (6 bases). Germline assignment: CDR1 SGHDN and CDR2 FVKESK. The CDR3 runs 16 residues. Between the trimmed V and J ends, which lost 0 bases and 5 bases, there was a span of 16 bases. The CDR3 spells CASSQEGWDNMETQYF. CDR3 bases: TGTGCCAGCAGCCAAGAGGGGTGGGACAACATGGAGACCCAGTACTTC.

This clone was found once. The chain employs TRBV6-6 and TRBJ2-5; D possibly corresponds to TRBD1 (6 bases). There are 15 residues in the CDR3. CDR1 and CDR2 from the germline V gene are MNHNY and SVGAGI (reference sequence). V was clipped by 6 bases and J by 5 bases, with 19 bases between them. For the CDR3, the DNA is TGTGCCAGCAGCCCTGCCGCAGGGGCTCTTGAGACCCAGTACTTC. This codes for CASSPAAGALETQYF.

This chain joins TRBV19 and TRBJ2-7; D not certain. The CDR3 length is 14 residues. Trimming stripped 3 bases from V and 2 bases from J, with 11 bases between. The germline CDR1 and CDR2 sequences are LNHDA and SQIVND (reference sequence). The CDR3 sequence: CASSMEVGAYEQYF. CDR3 DNA: TGTGCCAGTAGTATGGAAGTTGGGGCCTACGAGCAGTACTTC.

The J gene is TRBJ1-3, the V gene TRBV9; D is ambiguous. The CDR3 has 16 residues. Trimming removed 2 bases from V and 0 bases from J, with 12 bases in between. In germline, CDR1 is SGDLS, CDR2 YYNGEE. CDR3 nucleotide sequence: TGTGCCAGCAGCGTCGGCGTAACCAGCTCTGGAAACACCATATATTTT. Translation: CASSVGVTSSGNTIYF. The variable domain in full, with the rest retrieved from reference TRBV9 and TRBJ1-3, is DSGVTQTPKHLITATGQRVTLRCSPRSGDLSVYWYQQSLDQGLQFLIQYYNGEERAKGNILERFSAQQFPDLHSELNLSSLELGDSALYFCASSVGVTSSGNTIYFGEGSWLTVV.

This clone has just one count. The rearrangement links TRBV7-2 to TRBJ1-2; the D is unclear. Germline lookup yields CDR1 SGHTA and CDR2 FQGNSA. Trimming cost V 1 base and J 1 base, with 7 bases left between them. The CDR3 is made up of 14 amino acids. The CDR3 bases are TGTGCCAGCAGCTTAGGACCTAATAACTATGGCTACACCTTC. Translation: CASSLGPNNYGYTF.

The chain links TRBV29-1 to TRBJ1-1, with D unresolved. Trimming took 4 bases from V and 1 from J, leaving 7 bases between them. The CDR3 consists of 12 residues. Germline CDR1 is SQVTM and CDR2 is ANQGSEA. The CDR3 sequence: CSVAEGNTEAFF. The CDR3 DNA reads as TGCAGCGTTGCCGAAGGGAACACTGAAGCTTTCTTT.

The chain couples TRBV7-2 to TRBJ2-5, with 13 bases lining up with TRBD2. The germline V gene has CDR1 SGHTA and CDR2 FQGNSA. The CDR3 totals 16 residues. The trim removed 5 bases at V and 1 base at J, leaving 4 bases unmatched. DNA for the CDR3: TGTGCCAGCAGCCCTTGGACTAGCGGGGGCCAAGAGACCCAGTACTTC. The encoded protein is CASSPWTSGGQETQYF.

J is TRBJ1-1 and V is TRBV6-5, with D possibly TRBD1 on 5 matching bases. Germline V lookup: CDR1 MNHEY, CDR2 SVGAGI. The CDR3 spans 15 residues. V was clipped by 6 bases and J by 5 bases, with 19 bases between them. Here the CDR3 DNA reads TGTGCCAGCAGCACAGGTCGTGCGGTCGGGACTGAAGCTTTCTTT. Encoded protein: CASSTGRAVGTEAFF.

This chain uses TRBV5-1 with TRBJ1-3; possibly TRBD1 for D (5 bases). The CDR3 has 14 amino acids. Between the trimmed V and J ends, which lost 7 bases and 4 bases, there was a span of 15 bases. Germline V gene lookup returns CDR1 SGHRS and CDR2 YFSETQ. This CDR3 reads CASGQGGSGNTIYF. DNA for the CDR3: TGCGCCAGCGGGCAGGGAGGTTCCGGAAACACCATATATTTT.

The gene calls are TRBV29-1 and TRBJ1-3; TRBD1 agrees at 7 bases. CDR1 SQVTM and CDR2 ANQGSEA come from the germline V gene. The CDR3 contains 13 residues. The junction had 2 bases not matched to a gene; V was cut back by 6 bases and J by 0 bases. The CDR3 here is CSVGTVSGNTIYF. CDR3 sequence (DNA): TGCAGCGTCGGGACAGTCTCTGGAAACACCATATATTTT.

This clone was seen just once. The chain uses TRBV5-1 and TRBJ2-5, with 11 positions matching TRBD2. The V gene end was trimmed by 1 base and the J gene end by 3 bases; junction bases not matched to a gene: 11. The CDR3 covers 18 residues. Germline V CDR1 and CDR2: SGHRS, YFSETQ. The CDR3 here is CASSLWVASGGIEETQYF. CDR3 DNA sequence: TGCGCCAGCAGCTTGTGGGTGGCTAGCGGGGGGATCGAAGAGACCCAGTACTTC.

V is TRBV6-1 and J is TRBJ2-4; possibly TRBD1 for D (6 bases). Per the germline V gene, CDR1 is MNHNS and CDR2 is SASEGT. CDR3 length: 15 amino acids. V shed 4 bases and J shed 6 bases, with 16 bases lying between them. This CDR3 is CASSGRGQGLNIQYF. CDR3 coding DNA: TGTGCCAGCAGTGGGAGAGGCCAGGGGTTAAACATTCAGTACTTC.

The rearrangement uses TRBV29-1 and TRBJ2-1; D is undetermined. V gave up 5 bases and J gave up 13 bases, with 15 bases separating them. In germline, CDR1 is SQVTM, CDR2 ANQGSEA. The CDR3 extends over 11 amino acids. The CDR3 bases are TGCAGCGTTATACAGACCGCAGGACAGTTCTTC. Protein: CSVIQTAGQFF.

This chain uses TRBV2 with TRBJ1-1; tentatively, D is TRBD1 (5 bases). V lost 9 bases to trimming and J lost 4 bases, with 15 bases between them. CDR1 SNHLY and CDR2 FYNNEI come from the germline V gene. CDR3 length equals 13 residues. The CDR3 protein is CARASGGGTEAFF. The CDR3 DNA follows: TGTGCCAGAGCCTCAGGCGGGGGCACTGAAGCTTTCTTT.

This chain joins TRBV4-2 and TRBJ1-4; D call uncertain. The CDR3 loop spans 16 amino acids. V lost 3 bases, J lost 6 bases, and 17 bases lay in between. CDR1 and CDR2 from the germline V gene are LGHNA and YNFKEQ. CDR3 loop: CASSHAPTARDEKLFF. The CDR3 DNA is TGTGCCAGCAGCCACGCCCCCACGGCGAGGGATGAAAAACTGTTTTTT.

The chain recombines TRBV9 with TRBJ2-6; 7 bases align to TRBD1. The CDR3 covers 16 residues. The V segment lost 3 bases and the J segment 0 bases; nucleotides outside the gene matches: 3. CDR1 is SGDLS and CDR2 is YYNGEE in the germline V gene. CDR3 in amino acids: CASSGGQRSGANVLTF. DNA for the CDR3: TGTGCCAGCAGCGGGGGACAGCGCTCTGGGGCCAACGTCCTGACTTTC.

The chain couples TRBV27 to TRBJ2-5, with TRBD2 as a possible D gene (7 bases). Germline V gene sequence: CDR1 MNHEY, CDR2 SMNVEV (reference sequence). The V and J ends lost 6 bases and 5 bases respectively, with 16 bases between them. This CDR3 is built from 14 residues. CDR3: CASRRGGGRETQYF. CDR3 nucleotides: TGTGCCAGCAGGCGGGGAGGGGGGCGCGAGACCCAGTACTTC.

This clone came up once. CDR3 in DNA: TGTGCCAGCTCACCAACAGGGGTTGACTACGAGCAGTACTTC. Its protein is CASSPTGVDYEQYF. The chain couples TRBV18 to TRBJ2-7, with 7 bases that match TRBD1. This CDR3 is 14 amino acids long. The J segment lost 3 bases and the V segment lost 2 bases, leaving 4 bases of the junction unmatched. Germline lookup yields CDR1 KGHSH and CDR2 LQKENI.

The gene calls are TRBV7-2 and TRBJ1-2, with TRBD1 identical over 10 bases. Trimming took 5 bases from V and 1 from J; bases not matched to a gene: 4. Per germline, CDR1 SGHTA and CDR2 FQGNSA. The CDR3 loop spans 15 amino acids. CDR3 sequence (DNA): TGTGCCAGCAGCCGTGACAGGGGGCTTAACTATGGCTACACCTTC. This translates into CASSRDRGLNYGYTF.